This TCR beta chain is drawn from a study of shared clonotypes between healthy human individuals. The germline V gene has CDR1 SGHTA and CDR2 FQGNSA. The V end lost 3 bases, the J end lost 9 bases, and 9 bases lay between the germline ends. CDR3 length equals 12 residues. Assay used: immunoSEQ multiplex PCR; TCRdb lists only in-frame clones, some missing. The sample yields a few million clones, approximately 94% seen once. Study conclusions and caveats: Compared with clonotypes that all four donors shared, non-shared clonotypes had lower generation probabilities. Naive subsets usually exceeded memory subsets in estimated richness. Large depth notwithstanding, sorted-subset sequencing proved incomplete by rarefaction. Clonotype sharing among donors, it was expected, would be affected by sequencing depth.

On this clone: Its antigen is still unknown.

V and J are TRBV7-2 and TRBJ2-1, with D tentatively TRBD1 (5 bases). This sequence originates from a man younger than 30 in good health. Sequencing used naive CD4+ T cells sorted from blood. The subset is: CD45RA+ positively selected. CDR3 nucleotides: TGTGCCAGCAGCTTTGGGCAGGGTGAGCAGTTCTTC. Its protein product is CASSFGQGEQFF.